The rows below give T cell receptor beta chains drawn from one sample of a study of shared clonotypes between healthy human individuals. The data were produced by immunoSEQ multiplex PCR, yet TCRdb's version contains in-frame clones alone and is incomplete. The table has just over 2,000,000 clones, just under 95% seen once. The sequencing input was naive CD8+ T cells sorted from blood. These receptors were collected from a man between 18 and 35 years old in good health. CDR3s include the opening cysteine and the closing phenylalanine or tryptophan. Fields, in order: V gene, D gene, J gene, CDR3 DNA, CDR3 protein. The D gene is left open where the match is weak.

v_gene: TRBV28
d_gene: .
j_gene: TRBJ1-2
CDR3nt: TGTGCCAGCAGCCCCTCGGTATCCTATGGCTACACCTTC
CDR3aa: CASSPSVSYGYTF

v_gene: TRBV4-3
d_gene: .
j_gene: TRBJ2-1
CDR3nt: TGCGCCAGCAGCCAAACTACAGGGTGGGGCTACAATGAGCAGTTCTTC
CDR3aa: CASSQTTGWGYNEQFF

v_gene: TRBV27
d_gene: .
j_gene: TRBJ2-7
CDR3nt: TGTGCCAGCAGTCCGGACAGTCACGAGCAGTACTTC
CDR3aa: CASSPDSHEQYF

v_gene: TRBV13
d_gene: TRBD1
j_gene: TRBJ2-7
CDR3nt: TGTGCCAGCAGCGACGGGACAGGGAACCCCTACGAGCAGTACTTC
CDR3aa: CASSDGTGNPYEQYF

v_gene: TRBV21-1
d_gene: .
j_gene: TRBJ1-1
CDR3nt: TGTGCCAGCAGCAAAGACCCCAGCAGGGGCACTGAAGCTTTCTTT
CDR3aa: CASSKDPSRGTEAFF

v_gene: TRBV5-4
d_gene: .
j_gene: TRBJ2-1
CDR3nt: TGTGCCAGCAGCTTGGGAGCCGGGGGCCACTCCTACAATGAGCAGTTCTTC
CDR3aa: CASSLGAGGHSYNEQFF

v_gene: TRBV12-5
d_gene: .
j_gene: TRBJ2-2
CDR3nt: TGTGCTAGTGGTTTGGCGGACAGTCCCACCGGGGAGCTGTTTTTT
CDR3aa: CASGLADSPTGELFF

v_gene: TRBV4-1
d_gene: TRBD1
j_gene: TRBJ2-5
CDR3nt: TGCGCCAGCAGCCAACCATTCGGGACAGGGGGCCTCGATCAGGAAGAGACCCAGTACTTC
CDR3aa: CASSQPFGTGGLDQEETQYF

v_gene: TRBV28
d_gene: .
j_gene: TRBJ1-4
CDR3nt: TGTGCCAGCACCAATTGGGGGGCCACTAATGAAAAACTGTTTTTT
CDR3aa: CASTNWGATNEKLFF

v_gene: TRBV30
d_gene: .
j_gene: TRBJ1-4
CDR3nt: TGTGCCTGGAGTCAAGTGGGTTTCCAAGAAAAACTGTTTTTT
CDR3aa: CAWSQVGFQEKLFF